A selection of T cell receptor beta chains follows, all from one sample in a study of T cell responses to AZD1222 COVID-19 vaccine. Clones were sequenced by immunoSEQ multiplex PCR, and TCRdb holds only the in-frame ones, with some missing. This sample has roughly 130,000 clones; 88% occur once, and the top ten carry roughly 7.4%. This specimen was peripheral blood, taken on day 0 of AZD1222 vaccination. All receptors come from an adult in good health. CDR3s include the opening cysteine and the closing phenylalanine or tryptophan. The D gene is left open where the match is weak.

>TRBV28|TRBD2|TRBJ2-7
CASSSGEFTYEQYF
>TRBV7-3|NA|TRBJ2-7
CASSLYGGIYEQYF
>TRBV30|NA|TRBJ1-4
CAWSDEKLFF
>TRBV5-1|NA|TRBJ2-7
CASSLAGGVSHEQYF
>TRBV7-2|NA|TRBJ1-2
CASSQTRTDNSFLYGYTF
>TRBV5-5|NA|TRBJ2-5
CASSATGQKETQYF
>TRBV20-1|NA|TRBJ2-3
CSASRDGRTDTQYF
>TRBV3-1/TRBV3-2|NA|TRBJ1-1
CASSQGVSGTEAFF
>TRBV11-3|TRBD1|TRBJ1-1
CASSLGQGATDTEAFF
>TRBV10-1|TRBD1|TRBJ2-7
CASSRDRINTKEQYF
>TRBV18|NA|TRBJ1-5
CASSPPTGGGSNQPQHF
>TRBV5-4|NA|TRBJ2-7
CASSLVGLNEQYF
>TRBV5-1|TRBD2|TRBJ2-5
CASSLHRGGGTQETQYF
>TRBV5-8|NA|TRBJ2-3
CASSLEPGRTDTQYF
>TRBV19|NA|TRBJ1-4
CASSSRLGGEILLFF
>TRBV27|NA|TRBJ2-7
CASSAFPTGRGQYF
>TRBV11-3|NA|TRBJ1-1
CASSSGVMNTEAFF
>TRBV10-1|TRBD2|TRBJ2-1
CASSTGLAGGQFF
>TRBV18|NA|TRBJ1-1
CASSPGNTEAFF
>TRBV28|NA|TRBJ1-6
CASSLVDSYNSPLHF
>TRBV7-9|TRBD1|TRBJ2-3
CASSWGQGSTDTQYF
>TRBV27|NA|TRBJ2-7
CASSLAATYEQYF
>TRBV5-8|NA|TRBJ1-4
CASSLLTGISLPSEKLFF
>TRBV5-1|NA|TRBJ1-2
CASSPGQGIEYGYTF
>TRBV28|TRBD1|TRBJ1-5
CASSPGQGNQPQHF
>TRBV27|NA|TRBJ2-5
CASSEPQTQYF
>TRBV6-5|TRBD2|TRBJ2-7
CASSYSLAGGYEQYF
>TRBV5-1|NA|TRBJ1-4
CASSLTTSAEKLFF